The present entry profiles one T cell receptor beta chain with its context. PCR was performed a second time for roughly 7 to 11 cycles using a sample-barcoded 5' primer and a J-beta primer mix. One entry per CDR3 protein, called by TCRdb with MiXCR from the 5' RACE reads. The data show over a million distinct CDR3 sequences, approximately 25% seen once. The entry originates in a study of blood T cells in healthy people across ages. In germline, CDR1 is SNHLY, CDR2 FYNNEI. The CDR3 length is 12 residues. V dropped 2 bases and J dropped 5 bases, with 5 bases sitting between them. The same data also contributed to another study, on T cells of mothers and their children.

The sequence was obtained from a girl aged 2 to 10 in good health. Sample: blood. V and J are TRBV2 and TRBJ2-3; D gene uncertain. In nucleotides, the CDR3 is TGTGCCAGCAGTGAATGGGGAGATACGCAGTATTTT. It encodes CASSEWGDTQYF.